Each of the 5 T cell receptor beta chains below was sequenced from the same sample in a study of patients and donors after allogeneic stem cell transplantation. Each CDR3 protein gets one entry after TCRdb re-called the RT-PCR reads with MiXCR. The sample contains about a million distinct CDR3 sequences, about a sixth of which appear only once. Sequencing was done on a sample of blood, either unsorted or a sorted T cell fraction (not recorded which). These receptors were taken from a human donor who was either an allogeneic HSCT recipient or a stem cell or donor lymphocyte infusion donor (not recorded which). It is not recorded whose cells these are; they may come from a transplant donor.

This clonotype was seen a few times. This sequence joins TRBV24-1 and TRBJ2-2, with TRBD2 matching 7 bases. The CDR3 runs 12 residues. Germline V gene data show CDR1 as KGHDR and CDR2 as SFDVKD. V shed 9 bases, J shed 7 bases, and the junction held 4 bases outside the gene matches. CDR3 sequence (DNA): TGTGCCACCTCACCGGGGGGCGGGGAGCTGTTTTTT. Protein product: CATSPGGGELFF.

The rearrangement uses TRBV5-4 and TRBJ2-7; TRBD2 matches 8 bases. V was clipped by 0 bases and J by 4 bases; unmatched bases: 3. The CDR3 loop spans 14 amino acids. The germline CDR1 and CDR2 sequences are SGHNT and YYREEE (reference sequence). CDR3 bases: TGTGCCAGCAGCTTGGTCGGGGGGGAGTACGAGCAGTACTTC. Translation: CASSLVGGEYEQYF.

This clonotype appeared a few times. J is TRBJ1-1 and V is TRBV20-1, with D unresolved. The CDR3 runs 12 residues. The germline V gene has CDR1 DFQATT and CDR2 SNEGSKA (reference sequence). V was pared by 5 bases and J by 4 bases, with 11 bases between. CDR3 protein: CSAPVSFTEAFF. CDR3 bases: TGCAGTGCTCCCGTATCCTTCACTGAAGCTTTCTTT.

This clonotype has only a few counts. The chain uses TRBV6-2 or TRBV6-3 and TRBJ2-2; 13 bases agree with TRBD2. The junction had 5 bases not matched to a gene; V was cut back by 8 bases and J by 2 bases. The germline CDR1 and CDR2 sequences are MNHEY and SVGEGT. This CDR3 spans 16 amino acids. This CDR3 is CASLRLAGGNTGELFF. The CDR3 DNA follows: TGTGCCAGCCTCAGACTAGCGGGAGGAAACACCGGGGAGCTGTTTTTT.

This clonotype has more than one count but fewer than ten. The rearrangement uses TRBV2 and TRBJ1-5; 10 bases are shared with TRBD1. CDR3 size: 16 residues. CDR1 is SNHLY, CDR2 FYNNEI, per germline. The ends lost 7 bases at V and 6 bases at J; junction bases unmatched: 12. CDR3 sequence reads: CASNFGGQGTGQPQHF. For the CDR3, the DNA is TGTGCCAGCAATTTCGGGGGACAGGGGACGGGTCAGCCCCAGCATTTT. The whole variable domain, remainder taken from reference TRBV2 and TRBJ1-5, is EPEVTQTPSHQVTQMGQEVILRCVPISNHLYFYWYRQILGQKVEFLVSFYNNEISEKSEIFDDQFSVERPDGSNFTLKIRSTKLEDSAMYFCASNFGGQGTGQPQHFGDGTRLSIL.